Below, one T cell receptor (beta chain) is given with its context. Its antigen is unknown. The CDR3 has 15 amino acids. V shed 1 base and J shed 13 bases, with 19 bases lying between them. Germline V gene sequence: CDR1 KGHSH, CDR2 LQKENI. The method was immunoSEQ multiplex PCR; TCRdb's version includes in-frame clones alone and lacks a portion of them. The sample records about 9,900 clones, around 40% being singletons. The cells of the mixed lymphocyte reaction underwent an approximately six-day coculture at 37°C. The labelling of responder PBMCs with CFSE and of stimulator PBMCs with Violet Dye preceded their 1:1 mixing. These data belong to a study of siplizumab effects on memory and regulatory T cells. Study-level background: Siplizumab at 1 ug/mL was tested against drug-free controls in paired reactions.

Overall study findings and caveats: Sequences below about 10^-5 frequency were poorly captured, limiting mapping of alloreactive clones. Suppressive activity of Tregs proliferating in siplizumab cultures remained unconfirmed.

This receptor was identified in a human donor in good health; the cells came from an allogeneic mixed lymphocyte reaction. The chain carries TRBV18 and TRBJ1-4; D possibly corresponds to TRBD1 (6 bases). The sample was CFSE-low (dividing) CD4+ T cells sorted from an allogeneic mixed lymphocyte reaction. In DNA, the CDR3 is TGTGCCAGCTCACCACGGACAGCGGAATCCGTAGGACTGTTTTTT. As protein: CASSPRTAESVGLFF.